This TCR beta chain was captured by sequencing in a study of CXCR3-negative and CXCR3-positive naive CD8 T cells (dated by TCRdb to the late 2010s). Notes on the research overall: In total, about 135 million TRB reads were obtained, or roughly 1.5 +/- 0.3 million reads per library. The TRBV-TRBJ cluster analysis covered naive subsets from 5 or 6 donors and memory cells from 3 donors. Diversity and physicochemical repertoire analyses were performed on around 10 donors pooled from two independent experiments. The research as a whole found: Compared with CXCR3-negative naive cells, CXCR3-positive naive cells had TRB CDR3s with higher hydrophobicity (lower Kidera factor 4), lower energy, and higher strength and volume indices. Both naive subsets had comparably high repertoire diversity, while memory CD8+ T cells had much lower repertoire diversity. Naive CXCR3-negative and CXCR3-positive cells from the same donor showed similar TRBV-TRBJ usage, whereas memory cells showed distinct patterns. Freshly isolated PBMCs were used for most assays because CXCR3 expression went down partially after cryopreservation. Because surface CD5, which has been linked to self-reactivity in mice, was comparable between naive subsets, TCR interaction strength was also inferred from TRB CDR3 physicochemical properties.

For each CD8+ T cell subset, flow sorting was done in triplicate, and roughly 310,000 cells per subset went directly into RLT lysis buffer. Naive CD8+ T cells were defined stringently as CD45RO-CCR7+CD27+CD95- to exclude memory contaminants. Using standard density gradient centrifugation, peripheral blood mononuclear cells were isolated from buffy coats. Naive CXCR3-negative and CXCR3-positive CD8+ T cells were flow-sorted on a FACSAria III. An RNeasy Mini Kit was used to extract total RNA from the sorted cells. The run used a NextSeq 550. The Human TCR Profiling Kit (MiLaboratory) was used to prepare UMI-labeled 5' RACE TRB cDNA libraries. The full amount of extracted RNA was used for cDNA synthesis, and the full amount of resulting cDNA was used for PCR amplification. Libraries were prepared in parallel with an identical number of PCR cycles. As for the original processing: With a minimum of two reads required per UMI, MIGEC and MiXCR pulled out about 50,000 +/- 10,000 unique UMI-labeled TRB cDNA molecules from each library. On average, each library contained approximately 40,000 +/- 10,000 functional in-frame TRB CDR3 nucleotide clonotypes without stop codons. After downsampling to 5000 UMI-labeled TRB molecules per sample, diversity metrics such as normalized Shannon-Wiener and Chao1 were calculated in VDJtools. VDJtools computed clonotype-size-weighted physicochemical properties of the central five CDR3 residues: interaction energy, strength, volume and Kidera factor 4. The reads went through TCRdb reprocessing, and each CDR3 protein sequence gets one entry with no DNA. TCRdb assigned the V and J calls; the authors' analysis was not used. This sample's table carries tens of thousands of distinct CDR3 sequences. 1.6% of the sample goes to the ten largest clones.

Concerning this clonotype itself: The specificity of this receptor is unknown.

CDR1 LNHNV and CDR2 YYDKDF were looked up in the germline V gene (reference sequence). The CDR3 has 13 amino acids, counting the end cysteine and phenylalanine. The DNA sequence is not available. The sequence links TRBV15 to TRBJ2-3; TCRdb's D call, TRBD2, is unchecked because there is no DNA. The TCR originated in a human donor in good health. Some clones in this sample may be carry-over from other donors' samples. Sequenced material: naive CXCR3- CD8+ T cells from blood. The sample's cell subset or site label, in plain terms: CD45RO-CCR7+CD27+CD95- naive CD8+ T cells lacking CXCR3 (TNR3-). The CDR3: CATLVPSTDTQYF.